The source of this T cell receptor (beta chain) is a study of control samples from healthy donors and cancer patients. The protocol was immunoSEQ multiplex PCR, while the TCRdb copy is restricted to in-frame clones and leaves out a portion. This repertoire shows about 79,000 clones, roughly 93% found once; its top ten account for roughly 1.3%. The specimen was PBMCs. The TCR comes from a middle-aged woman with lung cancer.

The CDR3 DNA reads as TGTGCCAGCAGCTCACGACAGGGGGTGAGCAATCAGCCCCAGCATTTT. It translates to CASSSRQGVSNQPQHF. The rearrangement links TRBV7-9 to TRBJ1-5; 9 positions match TRBD1. J gave up 1 base and V 4 bases, and 5 bases lay outside the gene matches. CDR1 is SEHNR and CDR2 is FQNEAQ in the germline V gene (reference sequence). CDR3 length equals 16 residues.